These 26 T cell receptor beta chains share one sample of origin, sequenced in a study of blood T cell repertoires in COVID-19. The repertoire was sequenced with immunoSEQ multiplex PCR; TCRdb's copy has only in-frame clones and lacks some. Of under 250,000 clones listed, around 83% were seen once; the top ten hold roughly 10%. Specimen: peripheral blood. The receptors come from a man older than 75 with acute or convalescent COVID-19.

CDR3 loop: CASTPRLAGEQYF. In DNA, the CDR3 is TGTGCCAGCACCCCCCGACTCGCTGGTGAGCAGTACTTC. The rearrangement uses TRBV5-8 and TRBJ2-7; D is undetermined. Germline-derived CDR1 and CDR2 are SGHTS and YDEGEE. Trimming pared 6 bases from V and 7 bases from J, leaving 17 bases between. CDR3 length: 13 residues.

The V call is TRBV20-1, the J call TRBJ1-2; D ambiguous. CDR3 length: 11 amino acids. In germline, CDR1 is DFQATT, CDR2 SNEGSKA (reference sequence). Trimming took off 3 bases at V and 8 bases at J, with 10 bases between the two ends. The CDR3, as DNA: TGCAGTGCTAGGACTCCGGGGGGCTACACCTTC. It specifies CSARTPGGYTF.

The chain uses TRBV10-1 and TRBJ2-1; 9 bases are shared with TRBD2. CDR3 length: 15 residues. Germline V CDR1 and CDR2: WNHNN, SYGVQD (reference sequence). V gave up 0 bases and J gave up 8 bases; unmatched junction bases: 5. The CDR3 DNA follows: TGCGCCAGCAGTGAGTCGAAGCGGGGGGCAGATGAGCAGTTCTTC. Residues: CASSESKRGADEQFF.

V gene TRBV6-1 combines with J gene TRBJ2-3, with a tentative D call TRBD2 (6 bases). CDR1 and CDR2 from the germline V gene are MNHNS and SASEGT. The V end lost 5 bases, the J end lost 5 bases, and 11 bases lay between the germline ends. The CDR3 runs 13 residues. CDR3 region: CASSPGAGDTQYF. The CDR3 DNA reads TGTGCCAGCAGTCCTGGAGCGGGAGATACGCAGTATTTT.

This chain joins TRBV28 and TRBJ1-5; no clear D. CDR3 length: 11 residues. Trimming stripped 6 bases from V and 9 bases from J, with 9 bases between. Germline loops: CDR1 MDHEN, CDR2 SYDVKM. The chain's CDR3 is CASSSVGPQHF. The CDR3 DNA sequence: TGTGCCAGCAGCAGCGTTGGGCCCCAGCATTTT.

The V call is TRBV10-2, the J call TRBJ2-1, with 8 bases identical to TRBD2. V shed 4 bases, J shed 4 bases, and the junction held 6 bases outside the gene matches. Germline loops: CDR1 WSHSY, CDR2 SAAADI. This CDR3 region has 15 residues. The DNA for the CDR3 is TGCGCCAGCAGTGTGAGCGGGGGTATATACAATGAGCAGTTCTTC. Translated, it gives CASSVSGGIYNEQFF.

This clone was picked up a small number of times. The V gene is TRBV24-1, the J gene TRBJ2-7; 11 bases align to TRBD1. The CDR3 is 14 amino acids. Germline values: CDR1 KGHDR, CDR2 SFDVKD. The ends lost 2 bases at V and 6 bases at J; junction bases unmatched: 2. In nucleotides, the CDR3 is TGTGCCACCAGTGATTGGACAGGGGGCGGCGAGCAGTACTTC. Amino acid sequence: CATSDWTGGGEQYF.

The rearrangement joins TRBV5-1 to TRBJ2-3, with D perhaps matching TRBD2 (6 bases). This CDR3 is 15 amino acids long. CDR1 is SGHRS and CDR2 is YFSETQ in the germline V gene. V lost 0 bases and J lost 4, with 12 bases in between. The CDR3 here is CASSLGAGWADTQYF. In DNA form, the CDR3 reads TGCGCCAGCAGCTTGGGGGCGGGATGGGCAGATACGCAGTATTTT.

The rearrangement links TRBV14 to TRBJ2-1; 12 positions agree with TRBD2. Germline V gene lookup returns CDR1 SGHDN and CDR2 FVKESK. The CDR3 is 16 amino acids. The V segment lost 4 bases and the J segment 3 bases; nucleotides outside the gene matches: 4. CDR3 coding DNA: TGTGCCAGCAGCCCCTTGACTAGCGGGAGCTACAATGAGCAGTTCTTC. Translation: CASSPLTSGSYNEQFF.

This chain connects TRBV10-3 to TRBJ1-2, with a possible D match to TRBD1 (5 bases). V was cut by 7 bases and J by 1 base, with 16 bases left in between. The germline V gene has CDR1 ENHRY and CDR2 SYGVKD. There are 15 residues in the CDR3. CDR3 DNA sequence: TGTGCCATCACCATACACCCGACAGATAACTATGGCTACACCTTC. Protein: CAITIHPTDNYGYTF.

CDR3 sequence: CATSAASGYEQYF. The CDR3 region has the DNA TGTGCCACCAGTGCTGCTAGCGGCTACGAGCAGTACTTC. The chain combines TRBV24-1 with TRBJ2-7; 7 nucleotides agree with TRBD2. The trim removed 5 bases at V and 3 bases at J, leaving 3 bases unmatched. The germline gives CDR1 KGHDR, CDR2 SFDVKD. The CDR3 consists of 13 residues.

V gene TRBV7-2 combines with J gene TRBJ2-7; 7 bases are a match to TRBD2. This CDR3 comprises 16 residues. Germline CDR1 and CDR2: SGHTA and FQGNSA. Germline trimming cut 3 bases from V and 1 base from J; bases unmatched to any gene: 9. In DNA, the CDR3 is TGTGCCAGCAGCTTCTCGGGTAGCGGGCCTTCCTACGAGCAGTACTTC. Protein: CASSFSGSGPSYEQYF. Complete variable domain (other parts from reference TRBV7-2 and TRBJ2-7): GAGVSQSPSNKVTEKGKDVELRCDPISGHTALYWYRQSLGQGLEFLIYFQGNSAPDKSGLPSDRFSAERTGGSVSTLTIQRTQQEDSAVYLCASSFSGSGPSYEQYFGPGTRLTVT.

The CDR3 region has the DNA TGTGCCAGCAGCCGACAGGGGGGGTGGTCAGATACGCAGTATTTT. Translation gives CASSRQGGWSDTQYF. The chain couples TRBV2 to TRBJ2-3, with 9 bases lining up with TRBD1. CDR3 length: 15 amino acids. Germline CDR1 and CDR2: SNHLY and FYNNEI. The J segment lost 4 bases and the V segment lost 6 bases, leaving 8 bases of the junction unmatched.

This chain links TRBV6-5 with TRBJ1-1, with D unclear. The CDR3 consists of 13 residues. Per the germline V gene, CDR1 is MNHEY and CDR2 is SVGAGI. Between the trimmed V and J ends, which lost 7 bases and 4 bases, there was a span of 13 bases. In DNA, the CDR3 is TGTGCCAGCATTCAAGAGGGAATCACTGAAGCTTTCTTT. This sequence encodes CASIQEGITEAFF.

This clone has more than one count but fewer than ten. The chain recombines TRBV3-1 (or the pseudogene TRBV3-2) with TRBJ1-6, with unresolved D. V was pared by 0 bases and J by 2 bases, with 8 bases between. Per the germline V gene, CDR1 is LGHDT and CDR2 is YNNKEL (reference sequence). The CDR3 loop spans 16 amino acids. The CDR3 loop is CASSQEAAAYNSPLHF. In DNA, the CDR3 is TGTGCCAGCAGCCAAGAAGCGGCTGCCTATAATTCACCCCTCCACTTT.

This clone was counted once. The chain carries TRBV9 and TRBJ1-1; D not certain. Per germline, CDR1 SGDLS and CDR2 YYNGEE. The CDR3 extends over 15 amino acids. V was pared by 0 bases and J by 2 bases, with 11 bases between. This chain's CDR3 is CASSVGPRGNTEAFF. Written as DNA, the CDR3 is TGTGCCAGCAGCGTAGGCCCAAGAGGAAACACTGAAGCTTTCTTT.

The chain uses TRBV20-1 and TRBJ2-7; the D gene is possibly TRBD2 (6 bases). The CDR3 covers 11 residues. V lost 6 bases and J lost 5, with 11 bases in between. Germline lookup yields CDR1 DFQATT and CDR2 SNEGSKA (reference sequence). CDR3 sequence: CSASGVDEQYF. DNA of the CDR3: TGCAGTGCCTCGGGGGTCGACGAGCAGTACTTC.

J is TRBJ1-4 and V is TRBV4-1, with 7 bases that match TRBD1. The J segment lost 0 bases and the V segment lost 1 base, leaving 2 bases of the junction unmatched. The CDR3 loop spans 16 amino acids. In germline, CDR1 is MGHRA, CDR2 YSYEKL. The CDR3 DNA reads TGCGCCAGCAGCCAAGGAGGGGGCCCAACTAATGAAAAACTGTTTTTT. Translated: CASSQGGGPTNEKLFF.

This chain uses TRBV5-1 with TRBJ2-1; 10 bases are shared with TRBD1. The germline gives CDR1 SGHRS, CDR2 YFSETQ. The CDR3 has 17 residues. Germline trimming cut 1 base from V and 1 base from J; bases unmatched to any gene: 5. CDR3 coding DNA: TGCGCCAGCAGCTTGTCCCCGGGACAGGGGTCCTACAATGAGCAGTTCTTC. Protein sequence: CASSLSPGQGSYNEQFF. Supplemented by reference TRBV5-1 and TRBJ2-1, the full variable domain reads KAGVTQTPRYLIKTRGQQVTLSCSPISGHRSVSWYQQTPGQGLQFLFEYFSETQRNKGNFPGRFSGRQFSNSRSEMNVSTLELGDSALYLCASSLSPGQGSYNEQFFGPGTRLTVL.

This sequence joins TRBV28 and TRBJ1-2, with 10 bases lining up with TRBD1. J was trimmed by 4 bases and V by 4 bases; bases with no gene match: 6. Germline-derived CDR1 and CDR2 are MDHEN and SYDVKM. The CDR3 is 15 residues long. This CDR3 is CASSSRTGGVYGYTF. The CDR3 bases are TGTGCCAGCAGTTCCCGGACAGGGGGTGTCTATGGCTACACCTTC.

This chain links TRBV10-3 with TRBJ1-5; D unclear. Germline V CDR1 and CDR2: ENHRY, SYGVKD. The CDR3 has 14 residues. The V end was cut by 8 bases, the J end by 0 bases, with 11 bases between. CDR3 protein: CAIAGGYSNQPQHF. The CDR3 nucleotides are TGTGCCATCGCGGGCGGTTATAGCAATCAGCCCCAGCATTTT.

The rearrangement joins TRBV11-2 to TRBJ1-5; D not certain. Germline CDR1 is SGHAT and CDR2 is FQNNGV. The CDR3 extends over 15 amino acids. Deletions cut 0 bases from V and 0 bases from J, with 6 bases between. The CDR3 region is CASSLDGFSNQPQHF. As DNA, the CDR3 is TGTGCCAGCAGCTTAGACGGTTTTAGCAATCAGCCCCAGCATTTT.

The chain employs TRBV29-1 and TRBJ2-4; 9 bases are a match to TRBD1. The germline V gene has CDR1 SQVTM and CDR2 ANQGSEA. The length of the CDR3 is 13 residues. V shed 6 bases, J shed 2 bases, and the junction held 2 bases outside the gene matches. This CDR3 reads CSVGTGTKNIQYF. The DNA for the CDR3 is TGCAGCGTGGGGACAGGGACCAAAAACATTCAGTACTTC.

The chain uses TRBV27 and TRBJ2-7, with 8 bases lining up with TRBD2. Losses at the gene ends were 3 bases for V and 5 bases for J; bases not matched to a gene: 3. This CDR3 is built from 13 residues. Per the germline V gene, CDR1 is MNHEY and CDR2 is SMNVEV (reference sequence). This CDR3 is CASSFLSGDEQYF. Here the CDR3 DNA reads TGTGCCAGCAGTTTTCTTAGCGGGGACGAGCAGTACTTC.

The chain uses TRBV4-2 and TRBJ2-2; 8 positions agree with TRBD2. The trim removed 0 bases at V and 4 bases at J, leaving 10 bases unmatched. This CDR3 region has 18 residues. Germline loops: CDR1 LGHNA, CDR2 YNFKEQ. The CDR3 sequence: CASSQDVTGGAVTGELFF. CDR3 DNA: TGTGCCAGCAGCCAAGATGTAACCGGGGGGGCGGTCACCGGGGAGCTGTTTTTT.

V is TRBV5-4 and J is TRBJ1-2; 7 bases align to TRBD1. The V gene's germline CDR1 is SGHNT and CDR2 YYREEE (reference sequence). V lost 0 bases, J lost 4 bases, and 12 bases stayed unmatched. This CDR3 has 17 residues. CDR3 sequence (DNA): TGTGCCAGCAGCTTGGTCGGCAGGGGGGCATCGGCCTATGGCTACACCTTC. It specifies CASSLVGRGASAYGYTF.